The 22 T cell receptor beta chains below were found in one sample sequenced in a study of post-analysis software for immune sequencing data. General study results and limits: Higher frequency in patients than in controls was seen for 5 or 6 TRBV segments, with TRBV5-6, TRBV5-1 and TRBV20-1 among them.

What these receptors recognize is not known. Every TCR beta cDNA library bore unique molecular identifiers. Each CDR3 protein is one row after TCRdb ran MiXCR on the PCR reads. The sample shows about 770,000 distinct CDR3 sequences, around 45% of them seen only once. The sequenced material came from blood. These TCRs come from a girl aged 10 to 17 with multiple sclerosis.

The rearrangement uses TRBV5-1 and TRBJ2-7; the D is unclear. This CDR3 spans 15 amino acids. Germline-derived CDR1 and CDR2 are SGHRS and YFSETQ. The V gene lost 3 bases and the J gene lost 3 bases, with 16 bases spanning the gap. The CDR3 loop is CASSSLGRGSYEQYF. DNA for the CDR3: TGCGCCAGCAGCTCGCTCGGACGTGGAAGCTACGAGCAGTACTTC.

The V call is TRBV5-5, the J call TRBJ2-7; D is undetermined. Germline loops: CDR1 SGHKS, CDR2 YYEKEE (reference sequence). V lost 4 bases and J lost 2, with 16 bases in between. This CDR3 is 15 amino acids long. Here the CDR3 DNA reads TGTGCCAGCAGCCAAAGAACAAGTACCCCCTACGAGCAGTACTTC. Translating gives CASSQRTSTPYEQYF.

This clonotype was detected only a few times. This chain uses TRBV7-9 with TRBJ1-2; D perhaps matches TRBD1 (5 bases). This CDR3 is 15 amino acids long. Germline V gene lookup returns CDR1 SEHNR and CDR2 FQNEAQ (reference sequence). V lost 4 bases, J lost 1 base, and 13 bases lay in between. The CDR3 loop reads CASSSRVLLNYGYTF. CDR3 coding DNA: TGTGCCAGCAGCTCCAGGGTATTGCTTAACTATGGCTACACCTTC.

This clonotype appeared a few times. The J gene is TRBJ1-2, the V gene TRBV5-1; the match to TRBD1 covers 8 bases. The germline gives CDR1 SGHRS, CDR2 YFSETQ. The CDR3 is made up of 14 amino acids. Trimming cost V 3 bases and J 6 bases; bases outside gene matches: 7. The chain's CDR3 is CASSSSTGEDGYTF. The CDR3, as DNA: TGCGCCAGCAGCTCATCGACAGGGGAGGATGGCTACACCTTC.

This clonotype was counted between two and nine times. The rearrangement joins TRBV28 to TRBJ2-4; D uncertain. The DNA end is more similar to TRBJ2-7, so the J call may be wrong. CDR3 length: 15 residues. Germline CDR1 MDHEN, CDR2 SYDVKM. For the CDR3, the DNA is TGTGCCAGCAGTTTTCCTTTGGGTCAGTCTTACGAGCAGTACTTC. As protein: CASSFPLGQSYEQYF.

The V call is TRBV20-1, the J call TRBJ1-6, with TRBD1 identical over 8 bases. CDR1 DFQATT and CDR2 SNEGSKA come from the germline V gene (reference sequence). This CDR3 is built from 14 residues. Trimming took 5 bases from V and 9 from J; bases not matched to a gene: 9. The CDR3 region is CSAHTDRDGSPLHF. CDR3 coding DNA: TGCAGTGCTCATACGGACAGGGACGGTTCACCCCTCCACTTT.

The CDR3 nucleotides read TGTGCCAGCAGTCCCGAAGTCAATCAGCCCCAGCATTTT. The encoded protein is CASSPEVNQPQHF. The J gene is TRBJ1-5, the V gene TRBV12-3 or TRBV12-4; D is unresolved. CDR3 length equals 13 residues. Trimming took off 5 bases at V and 3 bases at J, with 8 bases between the two ends.

This clonotype occurred a few times. This CDR3 reads CASSQDRGEATLNYEQYF. As DNA, the CDR3 is TGTGCCAGCAGCCAAGATAGGGGGGAGGCCACCCTGAACTACGAGCAGTACTTC. The chain combines TRBV3-1 with TRBJ2-5; D is perhaps TRBD1 or TRBD2 (6 bases each). The J call is in doubt because the DNA end fits TRBJ2-7 better. The CDR3 is 18 residues long. Germline-derived CDR1 and CDR2 are LGHDT and YNNKEL (reference sequence).

This clonotype came up a few times. This rearrangement joins TRBV12-3 or TRBV12-4 to TRBJ1-1; D is unclear. CDR3 size: 13 residues. V was shortened by 1 base and J by 7 bases, with 10 bases between the two germline ends. The CDR3 region has the DNA TGTGCCAGCAGTTTAGGCGGCGGGAGTGAAGCTTTCTTT. Amino acid sequence: CASSLGGGSEAFF.

This clonotype was found once. The CDR3 DNA reads as TGTGCCAGCAGCTCTGGGACAGGGGGTGTCTACGAGCAGTACTTC. Residues: CASSSGTGGVYEQYF. The chain joins TRBV7-6 to TRBJ2-4; 11 bases are a match to TRBD1. Matching the DNA end better, TRBJ2-7 makes the J call doubtful. Germline CDR1 reads SGHVS; CDR2 reads FNYEAQ. The CDR3 sequence is 15 residues long.

As concerns this clonotype: One end of the junction varies from germline; a read error may be responsible. The chain links TRBV4-1 to TRBJ2-4, with 8 bases that match TRBD1. Germline V gene sequence: CDR1 MGHRA, CDR2 YSYEKL. This CDR3 is built from 15 residues. CDR3 amino acids: CASNQEVQGGNIQYF. CDR3 coding DNA: TGCGCCAGCAACCAAGAAGTACAGGGGGGTAACATTCAGTACTTC.

The CDR3, as DNA: TGCAGTGCTAGAGATTCGCCGGGGAGATACAATGAGCAGTTCTTC. Protein: CSARDSPGRYNEQFF. V and J are TRBV20-1 and TRBJ2-1; D perhaps matches TRBD2 (5 bases). V lost 0 bases, J lost 4 bases, and 13 bases lay in between. CDR3 length: 15 amino acids. Germline V gene data show CDR1 as DFQATT and CDR2 as SNEGSKA (reference sequence).

A note on this clonotype: This likely comes from a read error, as the CDR3 has no conserved phenylalanine or tryptophan at its end. V is TRBV20-1 and J is TRBJ1-1; 9 bases are a match to TRBD1. The J segment lost 1 base and the V segment lost 0 bases, leaving 6 bases of the junction unmatched. The CDR3 consists of 16 residues. Germline-derived CDR1 and CDR2 are DFQATT and SNEGSKA (reference sequence). The CDR3 reads CSARDPGQGQNTEAFC. The CDR3 DNA follows: TGCAGTGCTAGAGATCCGGGACAGGGACAGAACACTGAAGCTTTCTGT.

The rearrangement joins TRBV7-9 to TRBJ2-7; no firm D call. The CDR3 consists of 17 residues. Germline CDR1 and CDR2: SEHNR and FQNEAQ (reference sequence). V lost 2 bases and J 3 bases, leaving 20 bases between the germline ends. The CDR3 DNA sequence: TGTGCCAGCAGCTTATCGAAGCTTAGTCACCGGATCTACGAGCAGTACTTC. Its protein product is CASSLSKLSHRIYEQYF.

This clonotype was seen only a few times. The chain has TRBV29-1 and TRBJ2-5; 11 bases agree with TRBD2. V was pared by 3 bases and J by 5 bases, with 5 bases of the junction left unmatched. Germline V gene lookup returns CDR1 SQVTM and CDR2 ANQGSEA. The CDR3 covers 14 residues. CDR3 coding DNA: TGCAGCGTTGAGGTTAGCGGGAGGGGGGAGACCCAGTACTTC. Protein product: CSVEVSGRGETQYF. Combining the CDR3 with reference TRBV29-1 and TRBJ2-5 gives the whole variable domain SAVISQKPSRDICQRGTSLTIQCQVDSQVTMMFWYRQQPGQSLTLIATANQGSEATYESGFVIDKFPISRPNLTFSTLTVSNMSPEDSSIYLCSVEVSGRGETQYFGPGTRLLVL.

This sequence joins TRBV7-9 and TRBJ2-3; TRBD2 matches 9 bases. This CDR3 region has 16 residues. The germline V gene has CDR1 SEHNR and CDR2 FQNEAQ (reference sequence). Losses at the gene ends were 5 bases for V and 2 bases for J; bases not matched to a gene: 8. CDR3 nucleotide sequence: TGTGCCAGCAGCCCAGAGCGGGAGGCCTTCACAGATACGCAGTATTTT. It translates to CASSPEREAFTDTQYF.

The CDR3 DNA sequence: TGTGCCAGCAGCTTAGTTGGCGGGAGGGCGTACGAGCAGTACTTC. Translating it yields CASSLVGGRAYEQYF. V gene TRBV11-3 combines with J gene TRBJ2-7; 9 nucleotides match TRBD2. This CDR3 is built from 15 residues. With 1 base clipped from V and 4 bases from J, the junction kept 5 bases outside the gene matches. Germline V gene data show CDR1 as SGHNT and CDR2 as YENEEA.

The CDR3 coding sequence is TGTGCCATCGCTGACGACCCGCGACTCAACTCCTACGAGCAGTACTTC. Residues: CAIADDPRLNSYEQYF. V usage is TRBV10-3 and J usage is TRBJ2-7; D is undetermined. In germline, CDR1 is ENHRY, CDR2 SYGVKD. Trimming cost V 8 bases and J 0 bases, with 20 bases left between them. The CDR3 has 16 residues.

This clonotype has a handful of counts. This chain links TRBV5-1 with TRBJ2-1, with 8 bases lining up with TRBD2. The V gene end was trimmed by 2 bases and the J gene end by 8 bases; junction bases not matched to a gene: 9. The germline V gene encodes CDR1 SGHRS and CDR2 YFSETQ. This CDR3 has 15 amino acids. The CDR3 protein is CASSFPGTSGDEQFF. The CDR3, as DNA: TGCGCCAGCAGCTTCCCCGGGACTAGTGGGGATGAGCAGTTCTTC.

This clonotype was seen a handful of times. The chain carries TRBV20-1 and TRBJ2-1, with 10 bases matching TRBD1. This CDR3 spans 14 amino acids. V lost 5 bases and J lost 4; bases outside the gene matches: 5. Germline assignment: CDR1 DFQATT and CDR2 SNEGSKA (reference sequence). CDR3 protein: CSAYWDRGYNEQFF. The CDR3 DNA reads TGCAGTGCTTATTGGGACAGGGGATACAATGAGCAGTTCTTC.

The chain joins TRBV6-1 to TRBJ2-1; 10 bases match TRBD2. The CDR3 totals 15 residues. Germline CDR1 is MNHNS and CDR2 is SASEGT. J was trimmed by 3 bases and V by 4 bases; bases with no gene match: 3. The chain's CDR3 is CASSGRTSGYNEQFF. CDR3 in DNA: TGTGCCAGCAGTGGGAGGACTAGCGGCTACAATGAGCAGTTCTTC.

The V call is TRBV29-1, the J call TRBJ1-2, with D tentatively TRBD1 (6 bases). Germline V gives CDR1 SQVTM, CDR2 ANQGSEA. The CDR3 is made up of 12 amino acids. Trimming took 4 bases from V and 6 from J, leaving 12 bases between them. DNA for the CDR3: TGCAGCGTTGTTGGGCAGGGGCATGGCTACACCTTC. This gives the protein CSVVGQGHGYTF.